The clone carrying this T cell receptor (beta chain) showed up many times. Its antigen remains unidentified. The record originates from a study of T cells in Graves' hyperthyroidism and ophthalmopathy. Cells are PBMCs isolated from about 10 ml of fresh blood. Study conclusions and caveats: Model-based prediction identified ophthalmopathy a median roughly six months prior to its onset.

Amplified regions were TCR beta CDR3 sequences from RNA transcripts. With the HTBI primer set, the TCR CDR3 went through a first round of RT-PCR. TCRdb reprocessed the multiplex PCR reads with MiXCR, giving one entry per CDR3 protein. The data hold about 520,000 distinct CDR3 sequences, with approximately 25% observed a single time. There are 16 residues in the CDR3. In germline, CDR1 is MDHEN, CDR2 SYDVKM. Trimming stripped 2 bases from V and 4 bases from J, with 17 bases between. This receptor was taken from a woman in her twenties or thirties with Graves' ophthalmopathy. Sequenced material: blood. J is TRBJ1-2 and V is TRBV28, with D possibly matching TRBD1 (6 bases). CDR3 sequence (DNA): TGTGCCAGCAGTTTAAGGGGGAACAGGCAACTCTATGGCTACACCTTC. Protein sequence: CASSLRGNRQLYGYTF.